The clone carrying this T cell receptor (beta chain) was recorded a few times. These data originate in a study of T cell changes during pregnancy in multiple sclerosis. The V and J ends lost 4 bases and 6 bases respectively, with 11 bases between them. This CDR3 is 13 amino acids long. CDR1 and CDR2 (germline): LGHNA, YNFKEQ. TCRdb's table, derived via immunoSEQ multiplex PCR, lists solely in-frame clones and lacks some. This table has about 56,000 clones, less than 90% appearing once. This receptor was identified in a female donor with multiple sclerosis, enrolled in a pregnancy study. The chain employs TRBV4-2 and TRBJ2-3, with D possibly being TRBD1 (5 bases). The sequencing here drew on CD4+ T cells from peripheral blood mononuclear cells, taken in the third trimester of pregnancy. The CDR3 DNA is TGTGCCAGCAGCCCCCAGGGCGCGGATACGCAGTATTTT. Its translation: CASSPQGADTQYF.